This T cell receptor (beta chain) stems from a study of blood T cells in healthy people across ages. Points from the study as a whole: TCR beta diversity per million T cells fell roughly linearly with age.

This clonotype has more than one count but fewer than ten. Its antigen remains unidentified. Combining a sample-barcoded 5' primer with a J-beta primer mix, a second PCR ran for about 7 to 11 cycles. TCRdb passed the 5' RACE reads through MiXCR, listing each CDR3 protein once. The table shows some 800,000 distinct CDR3 sequences, with roughly 25% occurring only once. The J segment lost 1 base and the V segment lost 5 bases, leaving 7 bases of the junction unmatched. CDR1 MDHEN and CDR2 SYDVKM come from the germline V gene. This CDR3 contains 15 residues. This sample was also put to use in a study of T cells of mothers and their children. That study adds: Using the M1S primer, the second PCR added sample barcodes along with 2-4 random nucleotides.

The chain links TRBV28 to TRBJ1-1; the match to TRBD1 covers 7 bases. The receptor comes from a boy between 10 and 17 years old in good health. Specimen: blood. CDR3 sequence (DNA): TGTGCCAGCAGTCGGATACAGGGGAGGAACACTGAAGCTTTCTTT. Residues: CASSRIQGRNTEAFF.